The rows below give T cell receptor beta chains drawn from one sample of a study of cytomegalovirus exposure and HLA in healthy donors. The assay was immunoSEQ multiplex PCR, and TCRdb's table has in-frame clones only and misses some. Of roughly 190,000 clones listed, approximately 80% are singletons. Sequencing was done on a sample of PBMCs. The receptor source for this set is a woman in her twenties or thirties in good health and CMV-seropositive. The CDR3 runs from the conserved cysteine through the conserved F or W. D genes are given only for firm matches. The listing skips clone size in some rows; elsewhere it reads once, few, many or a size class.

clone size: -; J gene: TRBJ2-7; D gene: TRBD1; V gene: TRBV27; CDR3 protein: CASSLRGTVSSYEQYF; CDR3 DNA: TGTGCCAGCAGTTTAAGGGGGACAGTGAGCTCCTACGAGCAGTACTTC
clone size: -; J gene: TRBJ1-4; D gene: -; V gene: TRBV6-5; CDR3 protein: CASSYEALRPLFF; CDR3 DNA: TGTGCCAGCAGTTACGAGGCTCTGCGACCGCTGTTTTTT
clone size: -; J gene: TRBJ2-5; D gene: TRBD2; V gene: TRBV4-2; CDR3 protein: CASSQGAVAGGPETQYF; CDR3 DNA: TGTGCCAGCAGCCAAGGGGCCGTAGCGGGGGGGCCCGAGACCCAGTACTTC
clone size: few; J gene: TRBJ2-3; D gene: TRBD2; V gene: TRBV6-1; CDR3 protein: CASSEQRGGTDTQYF; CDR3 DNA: TGTGCCAGCAGTGAACAGCGGGGGGGCACAGATACGCAGTATTTT
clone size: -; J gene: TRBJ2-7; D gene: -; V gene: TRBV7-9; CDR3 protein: CASSQSRADFSYEQYF; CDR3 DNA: TGTGCCAGCAGCCAGAGCAGGGCAGACTTTTCCTACGAGCAGTACTTC
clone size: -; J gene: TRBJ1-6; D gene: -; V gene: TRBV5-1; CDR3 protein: CASSLGVLDSPLHF; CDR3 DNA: TGCGCCAGCAGCTTAGGGGTCCTTGATTCACCCCTCCACTTT
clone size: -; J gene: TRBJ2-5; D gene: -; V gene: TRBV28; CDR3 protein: CASSKPRWFGGAPQETQYF; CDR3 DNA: TGTGCCAGCTCAAAGCCGCGTTGGTTCGGCGGGGCGCCTCAAGAGACCCAGTACTTC
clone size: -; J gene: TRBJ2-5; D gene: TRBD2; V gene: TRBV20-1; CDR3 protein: CSAPRGEAQYF; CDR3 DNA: TGCAGTGCTCCACGGGGGGAGGCCCAGTACTTC
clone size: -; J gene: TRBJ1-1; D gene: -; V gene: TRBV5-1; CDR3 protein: CASSLKGVDTEAFF; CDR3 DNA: TGCGCCAGCAGCTTGAAAGGGGTGGACACTGAAGCTTTCTTT
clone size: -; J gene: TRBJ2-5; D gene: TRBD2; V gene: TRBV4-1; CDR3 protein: CASSLGTSGSSETQYF; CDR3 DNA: TGCGCCAGCAGCCTTGGGACTAGCGGGAGCTCAGAGACCCAGTACTTC
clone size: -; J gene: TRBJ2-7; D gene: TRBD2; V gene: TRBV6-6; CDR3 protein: CASSPRAGGPYEQYF; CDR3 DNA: TGTGCCAGCAGTCCCCGAGCGGGAGGGCCCTACGAGCAGTACTTC
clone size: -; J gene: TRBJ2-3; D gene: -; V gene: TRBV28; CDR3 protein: CASSLAADTQYF; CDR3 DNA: TGTGCCAGCAGTTTGGCGGCAGATACGCAGTATTTT
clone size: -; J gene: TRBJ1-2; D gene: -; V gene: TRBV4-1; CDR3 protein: CASSQRPPGGHNYGYTF; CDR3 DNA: TGCGCCAGCAGCCAACGCCCCCCGGGAGGCCATAACTATGGCTACACCTTC
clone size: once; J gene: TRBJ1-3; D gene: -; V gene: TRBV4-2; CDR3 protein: CASSQDLAGESSGNTIYF; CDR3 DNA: TGTGCCAGCAGCCAAGATCTGGCAGGGGAGAGCTCTGGAAACACCATATATTTT
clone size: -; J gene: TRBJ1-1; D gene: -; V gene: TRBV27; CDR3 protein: CASSTRDTEAFF; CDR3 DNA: TGTGCCAGCAGTACCAGGGACACTGAAGCTTTCTTT
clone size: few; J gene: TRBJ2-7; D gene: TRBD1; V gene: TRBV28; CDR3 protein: CASSYLGQGIDEQYF; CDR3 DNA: TGTGCCAGCAGTTACCTGGGACAGGGGATAGACGAGCAGTACTTC
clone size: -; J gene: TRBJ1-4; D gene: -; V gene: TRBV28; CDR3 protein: CASSLREGLGYEKLFF; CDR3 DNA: TGTGCCAGCAGCCTCCGCGAGGGACTTGGGTATGAAAAACTGTTTTTT
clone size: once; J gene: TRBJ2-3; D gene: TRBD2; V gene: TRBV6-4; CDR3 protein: CASSLRSGGGTDTQYF; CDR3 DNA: TGTGCCAGCAGTTTACGATCCGGGGGAGGGACAGATACGCAGTATTTT
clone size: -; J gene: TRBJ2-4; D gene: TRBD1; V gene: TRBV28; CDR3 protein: CASSGPGTGGNIQYF; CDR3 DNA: TGTGCCAGCAGTGGACCCGGGACAGGGGGAAACATTCAGTACTTC
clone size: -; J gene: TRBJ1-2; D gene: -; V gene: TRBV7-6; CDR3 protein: CASSLVAGNYGYTF; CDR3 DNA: TGTGCCAGCAGCTTAGTGGCAGGGAACTATGGCTACACCTTC
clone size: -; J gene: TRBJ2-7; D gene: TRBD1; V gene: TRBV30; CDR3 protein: CAWSKAGGYEQYF; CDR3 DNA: TGTGCCTGGAGTAAGGCAGGGGGCTACGAGCAGTACTTC
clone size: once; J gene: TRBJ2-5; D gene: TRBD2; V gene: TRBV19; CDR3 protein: CASSIETSVGSTQYF; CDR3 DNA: TGTGCCAGTAGTATAGAGACTAGCGTAGGGTCGACCCAGTACTTC
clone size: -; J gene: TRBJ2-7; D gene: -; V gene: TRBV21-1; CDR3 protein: CASSKVEGIIYEQYF; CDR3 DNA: TGTGCCAGCAGCAAGGTGGAGGGTATAATTTACGAGCAGTACTTC
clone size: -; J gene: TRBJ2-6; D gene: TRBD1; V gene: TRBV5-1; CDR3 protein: CASSLGGQGAGGANVLTF; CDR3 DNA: TGCGCCAGCAGCTTGGGAGGACAGGGAGCTGGCGGGGCCAACGTCCTGACTTTC
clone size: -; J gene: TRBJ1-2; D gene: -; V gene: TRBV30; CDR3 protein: CAWSSRGEDYGYTF; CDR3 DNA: TGTGCCTGGAGCTCCAGGGGTGAGGACTATGGCTACACCTTC
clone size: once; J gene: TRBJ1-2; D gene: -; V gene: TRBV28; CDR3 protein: CASTPTPRAGYTF; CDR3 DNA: TGTGCCAGCACCCCGACCCCCAGGGCTGGCTACACCTTC